The present TCR beta chain was sequenced within a study of OX40 agonist ivuxolimab in advanced cancers. Across the whole study: The study gave patients intravenous ivuxolimab at 0.01 to 10 mg/kg every 2 weeks. Three patients had partial responses: one hepatocellular carcinoma, two cutaneous melanoma. Study observations and caveats: Within 6 weeks, CD4+ and CD8+ blood T cells expanded clonally at 0.1 to 3.0 mg/kg.

Germline V lookup: CDR1 SGHDT, CDR2 YYEEEE. The J segment lost 5 bases and the V segment lost 4 bases, leaving 8 bases of the junction unmatched. The CDR3 is 15 amino acids. As regards this clone: Its antigen remains unidentified.

Profiling relied on immunoSEQ multiplex PCR, and the TCRdb table lists in-frame clones only, not all of them. The data show tens of thousands of clones, around 90% seen once. J is TRBJ1-5 and V is TRBV5-6; 8 bases match TRBD1. This sequence was found in an adult with an advanced solid tumor such as melanoma, head and neck, liver or kidney cancer. Specimen: CD4+ or CD8+ T cells sorted from blood, collected in a trial of the OX40 agonist ivuxolimab. As DNA, the CDR3 is TGTGCCAGCAGCACCACTCAGGGGGCGGATCAGCCCCAGCATTTT. This gives the protein CASSTTQGADQPQHF. Full variable domain (missing parts from reference TRBV5-6 and TRBJ1-5): DAGVTQSPTHLIKTRGQQVTLRCSPKSGHDTVSWYQQALGQGPQFIFQYYEEEERQRGNFPDRFSGHQFPNYSSELNVNALLLGDSALYLCASSTTQGADQPQHFGDGTRLSIL.